The TCR beta chain described here comes from a study of cytomegalovirus exposure and HLA in healthy donors. CDR3 length equals 17 residues. V lost 0 bases and J lost 1, with 15 bases in between. The germline gives CDR1 PRHDT, CDR2 FYEKMQ (reference sequence). Findings of the study overall: There were some V segments, including TRBV6-2 and TRBV6-3, excluded as indistinguishable.

Notes on this clone: What it binds is not known.

The PCR ran on 60 Vbeta and 13 Jbeta primers. Generated by immunoSEQ multiplex PCR, the TCRdb table keeps only in-frame clones and is missing some. The data show tens of thousands of clones, just over 75% seen once. The TCR was taken from a man aged 25 to 40 in good health and CMV-seronegative. The rearrangement links TRBV13 to TRBJ1-2; D ambiguous. What was sequenced was PBMCs. The CDR3 DNA reads TGTGCCAGCAGCTTAGGTTTTAGCCTAACCCTTAACTATGGCTACACCTTC. It specifies CASSLGFSLTLNYGYTF.